Detailed here is one T cell receptor (beta chain). The antigen remains unidentified. The assay was immunoSEQ multiplex PCR, and TCRdb's table has in-frame clones only and misses some. The sample lists 100,000 or so clones, about 91% seen once, with 13% to 15% in the top ten. V was clipped by 5 bases and J by 2 bases; unmatched bases: 8. CDR3 length equals 15 residues. CDR1 is SGHVS, CDR2 FNYEAQ, per germline. The sample is drawn from a study of identifying expanded T cells in peripheral blood. No infections or other immune events were documented during collection. Whole-study results and caveats: Differentially abundant clones: about 1.3 between replicates, about 15 at roughly 2 weeks, 19 to 20 at four.

The TCR sequence derives from a person aged 18 to 69 in good health. The V call is TRBV7-6, the J call TRBJ2-5, with 7 positions matching TRBD2. The source material was blood. CDR3 amino acids: CASSPQWEGQETQYF. The DNA of the CDR3 is TGTGCCAGCAGCCCCCAGTGGGAGGGACAAGAGACCCAGTACTTC.